This T cell receptor (beta chain) was found in a study of cytotoxic CD8 clonotypes in ibrutinib-treated CLL. V lost 3 bases and J 8 bases, leaving 10 bases between the germline ends. This CDR3 is 12 amino acids long. Germline assignment: CDR1 MDHEN and CDR2 SYDVKM. This clone was seen a handful of times. This table comes from immunoSEQ multiplex PCR, and its TCRdb copy is limited to in-frame clones, with some not included. The sample shows 150,000 or so clones, about four fifths of them seen only once. V gene TRBV28 combines with J gene TRBJ1-2; D gene ambiguous. The TCR originated in a human donor with chronic lymphocytic leukemia. The source was PBMCs, collected after 12 months of ibrutinib treatment. CDR3 region: CASSLQAAGYTF. CDR3 bases: TGTGCCAGCAGTTTGCAGGCTGCCGGCTACACCTTC.